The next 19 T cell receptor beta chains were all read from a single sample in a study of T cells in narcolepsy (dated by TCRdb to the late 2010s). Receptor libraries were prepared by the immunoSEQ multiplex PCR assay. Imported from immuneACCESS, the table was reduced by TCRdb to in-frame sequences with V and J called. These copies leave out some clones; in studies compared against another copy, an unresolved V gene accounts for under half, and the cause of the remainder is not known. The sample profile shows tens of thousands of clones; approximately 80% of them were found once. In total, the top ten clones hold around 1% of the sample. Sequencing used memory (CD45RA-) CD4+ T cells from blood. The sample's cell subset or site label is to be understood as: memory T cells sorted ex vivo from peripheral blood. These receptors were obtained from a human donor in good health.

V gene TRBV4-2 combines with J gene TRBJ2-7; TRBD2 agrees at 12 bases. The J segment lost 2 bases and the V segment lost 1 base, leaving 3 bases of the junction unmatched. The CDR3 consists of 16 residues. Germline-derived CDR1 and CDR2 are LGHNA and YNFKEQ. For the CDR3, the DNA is TGTGCCAGCAGCCAAGGACTAGCGGGAGTGCCCTACGAGCAGTACTTC. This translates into CASSQGLAGVPYEQYF.

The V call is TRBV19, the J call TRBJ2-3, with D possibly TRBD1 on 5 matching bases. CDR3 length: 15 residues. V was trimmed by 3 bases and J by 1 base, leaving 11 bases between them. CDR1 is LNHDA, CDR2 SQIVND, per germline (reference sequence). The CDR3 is CASSIPGYGTDTQYF. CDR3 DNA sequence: TGTGCCAGTAGTATCCCAGGGTACGGCACAGATACGCAGTATTTT.

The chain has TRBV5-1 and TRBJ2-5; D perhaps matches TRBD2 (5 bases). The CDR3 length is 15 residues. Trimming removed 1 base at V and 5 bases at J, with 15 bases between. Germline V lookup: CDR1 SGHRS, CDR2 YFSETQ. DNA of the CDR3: TGCGCCAGCAGCTTGAGTCGGGGAATAACGGAGACCCAGTACTTC. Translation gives CASSLSRGITETQYF.

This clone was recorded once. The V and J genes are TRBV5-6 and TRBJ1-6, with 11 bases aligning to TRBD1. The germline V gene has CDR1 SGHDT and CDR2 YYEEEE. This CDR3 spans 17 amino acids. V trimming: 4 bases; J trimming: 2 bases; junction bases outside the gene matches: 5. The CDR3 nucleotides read TGTGCCAGCAGCCGGTCGGGACAGGGGGCCTATAATTCACCCCTCCACTTT. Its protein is CASSRSGQGAYNSPLHF. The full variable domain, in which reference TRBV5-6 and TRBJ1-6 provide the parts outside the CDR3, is DAGVTQSPTHLIKTRGQQVTLRCSPKSGHDTVSWYQQALGQGPQFIFQYYEEEERQRGNFPDRFSGHQFPNYSSELNVNALLLGDSALYLCASSRSGQGAYNSPLHFGNGTRLTVT.

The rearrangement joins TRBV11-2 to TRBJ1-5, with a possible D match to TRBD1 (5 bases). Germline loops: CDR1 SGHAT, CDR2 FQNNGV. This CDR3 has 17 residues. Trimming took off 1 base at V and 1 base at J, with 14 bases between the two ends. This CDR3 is CASSLVVSGSSNQPQHF. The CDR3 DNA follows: TGTGCCAGCAGCTTAGTAGTATCAGGGAGCAGCAATCAGCCCCAGCATTTT.

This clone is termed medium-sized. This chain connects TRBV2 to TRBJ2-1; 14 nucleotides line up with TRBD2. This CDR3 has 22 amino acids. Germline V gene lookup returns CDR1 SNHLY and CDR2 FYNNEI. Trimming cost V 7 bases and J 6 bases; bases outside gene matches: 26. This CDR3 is CASTSGSPGLAGDGIRSNEQFF. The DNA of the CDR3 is TGTGCCAGCACATCCGGGTCCCCGGGACTAGCGGGAGATGGGATCCGGAGCAATGAGCAGTTCTTC.

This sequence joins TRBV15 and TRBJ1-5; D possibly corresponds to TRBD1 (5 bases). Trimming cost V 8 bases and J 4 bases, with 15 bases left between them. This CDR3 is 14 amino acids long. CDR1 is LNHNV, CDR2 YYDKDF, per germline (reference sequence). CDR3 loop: CATQGPKGNQPQHF. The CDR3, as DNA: TGTGCCACCCAGGGACCAAAAGGAAATCAGCCCCAGCATTTT.

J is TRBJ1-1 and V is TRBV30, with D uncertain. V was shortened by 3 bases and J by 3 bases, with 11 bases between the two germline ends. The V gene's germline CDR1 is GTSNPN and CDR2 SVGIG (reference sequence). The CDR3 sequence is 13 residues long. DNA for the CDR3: TGTGCCTGGAGGATAAATAGGGACACTGAAGCTTTCTTT. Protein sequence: CAWRINRDTEAFF. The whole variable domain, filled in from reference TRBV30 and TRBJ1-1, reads SQTIHQWPATLVQPVGSPLSLECTVEGTSNPNLYWYRQAAGRGLQLLFYSVGIGQISSEVPQNLSASRPQDRQFILSSKKLLLSDSGFYLCAWRINRDTEAFFGQGTRLTVV.

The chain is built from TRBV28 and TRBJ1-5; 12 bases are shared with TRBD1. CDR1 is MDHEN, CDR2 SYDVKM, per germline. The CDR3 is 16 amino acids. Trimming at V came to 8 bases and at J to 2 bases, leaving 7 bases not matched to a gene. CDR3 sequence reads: CASSPGTGGGNQPQHF. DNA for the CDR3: TGTGCCAGCTCGCCCGGGACAGGGGGCGGCAATCAGCCCCAGCATTTT.

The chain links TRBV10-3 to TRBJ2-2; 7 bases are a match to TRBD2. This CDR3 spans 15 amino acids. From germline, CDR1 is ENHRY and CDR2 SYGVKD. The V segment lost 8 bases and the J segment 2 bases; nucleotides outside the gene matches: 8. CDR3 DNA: TGTGCCATCCGATGGGCGGGAGATAACACCGGGGAGCTGTTTTTT. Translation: CAIRWAGDNTGELFF.

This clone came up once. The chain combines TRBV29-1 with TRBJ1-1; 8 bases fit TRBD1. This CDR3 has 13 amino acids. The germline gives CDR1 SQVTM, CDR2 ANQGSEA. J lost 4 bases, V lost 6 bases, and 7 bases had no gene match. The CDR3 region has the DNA TGCAGCGTAGGACAGGGTATTAGCACTGAAGCTTTCTTT. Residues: CSVGQGISTEAFF.

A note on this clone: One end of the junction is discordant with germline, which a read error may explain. DNA for the CDR3: TGTGCCAGCAGCGAAGACAGGTCGAACTATGGCTACACCTTC. This gives the protein CASSEDRSNYGYTF. J is TRBJ1-2 and V is TRBV2, with a weak D call TRBD1 (6 bases). This CDR3 has 14 amino acids. Per germline, CDR1 SNHLY and CDR2 FYNNEI.

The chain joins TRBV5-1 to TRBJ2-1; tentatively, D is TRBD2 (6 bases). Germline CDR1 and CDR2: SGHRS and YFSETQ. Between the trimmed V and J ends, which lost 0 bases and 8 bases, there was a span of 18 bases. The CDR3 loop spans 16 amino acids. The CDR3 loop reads CASSLDSGPDPHEQFF. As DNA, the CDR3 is TGCGCCAGCAGCTTGGATAGCGGTCCCGACCCCCATGAGCAGTTCTTC.

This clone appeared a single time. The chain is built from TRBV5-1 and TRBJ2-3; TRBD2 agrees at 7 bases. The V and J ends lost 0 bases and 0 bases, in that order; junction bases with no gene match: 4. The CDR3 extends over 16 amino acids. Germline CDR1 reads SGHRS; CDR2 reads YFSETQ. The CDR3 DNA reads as TGCGCCAGCAGCTTGGTCAGCGGGGCCAGCACAGATACGCAGTATTTT. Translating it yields CASSLVSGASTDTQYF.

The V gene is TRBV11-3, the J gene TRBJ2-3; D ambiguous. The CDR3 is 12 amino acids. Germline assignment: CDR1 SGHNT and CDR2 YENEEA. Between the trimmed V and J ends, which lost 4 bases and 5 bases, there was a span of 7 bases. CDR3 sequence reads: CASSSTGDTQYF. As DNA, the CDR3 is TGTGCCAGCAGCTCCACCGGAGATACGCAGTATTTT.

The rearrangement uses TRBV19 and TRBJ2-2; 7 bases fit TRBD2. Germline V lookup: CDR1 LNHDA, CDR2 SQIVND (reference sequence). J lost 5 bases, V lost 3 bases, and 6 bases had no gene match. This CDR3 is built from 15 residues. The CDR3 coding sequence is TGTGCCAGTAGTATGGGCGCGGGGGTTACCGGGGAGCTGTTTTTT. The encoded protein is CASSMGAGVTGELFF. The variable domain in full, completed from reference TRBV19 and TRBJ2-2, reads DGGITQSPKYLFRKEGQNVTLSCEQNLNHDAMYWYRQDPGQGLRLIYYSQIVNDFQKGDIAEGYSVSREKKESFPLTVTSAQKNPTAFYLCASSMGAGVTGELFFGEGSRLTVL.

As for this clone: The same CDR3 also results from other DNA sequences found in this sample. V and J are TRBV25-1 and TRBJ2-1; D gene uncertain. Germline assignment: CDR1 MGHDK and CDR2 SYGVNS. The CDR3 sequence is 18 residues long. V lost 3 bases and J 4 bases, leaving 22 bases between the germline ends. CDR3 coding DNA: TGTGCCAGCAGTGACCCGAAGGAGTCGCGGAGTATTTACAATGAGCAGTTCTTC. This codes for CASSDPKESRSIYNEQFF.

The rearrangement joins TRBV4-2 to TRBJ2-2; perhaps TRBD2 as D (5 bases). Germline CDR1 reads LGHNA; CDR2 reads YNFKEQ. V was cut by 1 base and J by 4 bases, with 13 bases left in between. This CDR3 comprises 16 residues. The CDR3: CASSQGFGLTTGELFF. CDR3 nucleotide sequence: TGTGCCAGCAGCCAAGGGTTCGGACTTACCACCGGGGAGCTGTTTTTT.

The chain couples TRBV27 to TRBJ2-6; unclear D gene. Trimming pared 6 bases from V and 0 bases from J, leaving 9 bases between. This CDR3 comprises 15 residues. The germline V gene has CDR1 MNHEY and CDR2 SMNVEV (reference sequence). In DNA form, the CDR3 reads TGTGCCAGCAGGGCACCCAGCTCTGGGGCCAACGTCCTGACTTTC. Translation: CASRAPSSGANVLTF. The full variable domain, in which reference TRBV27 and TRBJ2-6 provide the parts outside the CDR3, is EAQVTQNPRYLITVTGKKLTVTCSQNMNHEYMSWYRQDPGLGLRQIYYSMNVEVTDKGDVPEGYKVSRKEKRNFPLILESPSPNQTSLYFCASRAPSSGANVLTFGAGSRLTVL.